The rows below give T cell receptor beta chains drawn from one sample of a study of T cell responses to AZD1222 COVID-19 vaccine. Using immunoSEQ multiplex PCR, the repertoire was profiled, and TCRdb retains in-frame clones only, with some absent. The sample carries some 130,000 clones, around nine tenths recorded once. Sample: peripheral blood, taken on day 0 of AZD1222 vaccination. The receptors come from an adult in good health. Both conserved end residues are part of each CDR3. Fields, in order: D gene, clone size, J gene, V gene, CDR3 DNA, CDR3 protein. A D gene is named only where the DNA matches it firmly. Clone size is stated in some rows and not others, as once, few, many or a class when expanded.

TRBD1	.	TRBJ2-2	TRBV6-2/TRBV6-3	TGTGCCAGCAGTTTCCCCGACAGGGGTCCCGGGGAGCTGTTTTTT	CASSFPDRGPGELFF
TRBD2	.	TRBJ2-7	TRBV18	TGTGCCAGCTCACCTCTAGCGGGAGGGCCGGTTAAAAGCTACGAGCAGTACTTC	CASSPLAGGPVKSYEQYF
.	.	TRBJ1-3	TRBV5-4	TGTGCCAGCAGCGTATCAATCGGACGTGGTGGAAACACCATATATTTT	CASSVSIGRGGNTIYF
TRBD2	once	TRBJ2-5	TRBV19	TGTGCCAGTAGTATTACCGCGGGAGGGCCGGAGACCCAGTACTTC	CASSITAGGPETQYF
.	.	TRBJ1-5	TRBV6-5	TGTGCCAGCAGTTACTCACAGGCTCAGCCCCAGCATTTT	CASSYSQAQPQHF
.	.	TRBJ2-5	TRBV4-2	TGTGCCAGCAGCCAGGCTGTAGGAAGCGGCCAAGAGACCCAGTACTTC	CASSQAVGSGQETQYF
TRBD1	.	TRBJ1-5	TRBV6-5	TGTGCCAGCCGAACAGGGGAACAGAGTCAGCCCCAGCATTTT	CASRTGEQSQPQHF
TRBD2	.	TRBJ2-1	TRBV7-3	TGTGCCAGCAGTCTGGCTAGCGGGAGTTATGAGCAGTTCTTC	CASSLASGSYEQFF
.	once	TRBJ2-3	TRBV18	TGTGCCAGCTCACCAGGTATCACAGATACGCAGTATTTT	CASSPGITDTQYF
.	.	TRBJ1-5	TRBV19	TGTGCCAGTAGTATGCTCGACCAGCCCCAGCATTTT	CASSMLDQPQHF
.	.	TRBJ1-6	TRBV7-3	TGTGCCAGCAGCTTAACGACCGGATCACCCCTCCACTTT	CASSLTTGSPLHF
TRBD2	.	TRBJ2-1	TRBV27	TGTGCCAGCAGTCCTGGACTAGCGGAGGGGGGCAATGAGCAGTTCTTC	CASSPGLAEGGNEQFF
TRBD1	.	TRBJ2-7	TRBV18	TGTGCCAGCTCACCTGTCGGACAGGGATTAGAGCAGTACTTC	CASSPVGQGLEQYF
TRBD1	.	TRBJ1-1	TRBV4-1	TGCGCCAGCAGCCAAGGGAAGACAGGGTCGGCCACTGAAGCTTTCTTT	CASSQGKTGSATEAFF
TRBD2	.	TRBJ2-2	TRBV5-1	TGCGCCAGCAGCTCCCAGACTAGCGGGAGACCTGCCGGGGAGCTGTTTTTT	CASSSQTSGRPAGELFF
.	once	TRBJ2-7	TRBV16	TGTGCCAGCAACCACCGACAGAATCCCTACGAGCAGTACTTC	CASNHRQNPYEQYF
.	.	TRBJ1-1	TRBV7-9	TGTGCCAGCAGCCAATATTACACTGAAGCTTTCTTT	CASSQYYTEAFF
TRBD1	.	TRBJ2-1	TRBV7-9	TGTGCCAGCAGCTTAGGACAGGGAAGGTTCTTC	CASSLGQGRFF
TRBD1	.	TRBJ1-4	TRBV3-1/TRBV3-2	TGTGCCAGCAGCCGCCGACAGGGGACTAATGAAAAACTGTTTTTT	CASSRRQGTNEKLFF
TRBD2	.	TRBJ2-1	TRBV4-1	TGCGCCAGCAGGAAATTGGGAGGGTCCTTAAATGAGCAGTTCTTC	CASRKLGGSLNEQFF
.	.	TRBJ1-1	TRBV5-1	TGCGCCAGCAGCTTGGAATATCGGCAGACCGAAGCTTTCTTT	CASSLEYRQTEAFF
TRBD2	.	TRBJ2-1	TRBV27	TGTGCCACCTCCCGGGGGGGGTGGGGGGATGAGCAGTTCTTC	CATSRGGWGDEQFF